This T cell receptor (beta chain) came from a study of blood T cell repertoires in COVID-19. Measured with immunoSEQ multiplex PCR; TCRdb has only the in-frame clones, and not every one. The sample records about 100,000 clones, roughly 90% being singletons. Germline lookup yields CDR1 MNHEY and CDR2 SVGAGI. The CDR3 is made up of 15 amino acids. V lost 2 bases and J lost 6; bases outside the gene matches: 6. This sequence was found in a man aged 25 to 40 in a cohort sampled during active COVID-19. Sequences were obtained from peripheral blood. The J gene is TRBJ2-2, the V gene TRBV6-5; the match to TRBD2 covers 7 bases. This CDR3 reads CASSYERGVAGELFF. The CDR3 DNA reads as TGTGCCAGCAGTTACGAGCGGGGAGTCGCCGGGGAGCTGTTTTTT.